This T cell receptor (beta chain) was captured in a study of shared clonotypes between healthy human individuals (dated by TCRdb to 2018 to 2021). The study in broad terms: The cohort comprised two women and a few men aged 18 to 49 years. To estimate repertoire size and how much clonotypes are shared between individuals, the study performed deep sequencing of blood TCR repertoires from a few healthy adults. Between about 0.9 and 10 billion PBMCs per donor were obtained by leukapheresis. To increase sequencing depth and limit assay-specific biases, different laboratories used diverse techniques to prepare libraries and sequence TCR repertoires. For each donor, CD4 naive and CD4 memory were each given three plates, CD8 naive was given two plates, and CD8 memory was given one plate.

A remark on this clone: Its antigen target is currently unknown. No much larger clone exists at a distance of one base, and base qualities are not known. Other DNA sequences from this sample encode an identical CDR3 as well.

Healthy HIV-negative adults with no recently reported acute infections or vaccinations were included as donors. Only Caucasian adults living in Nashville, Tennessee, USA were represented among the donors. CD4+ T cells were enriched by magnetic negative selection, after which naive cells were positively selected on CD45RA and the negative fraction was taken as the memory subset. Blood was obtained by leukapheresis, after which PBMCs were separated by Ficoll-Histopaque density gradient centrifugation and cryopreserved in liquid nitrogen vapor phase. Analytical flow cytometry was used to check the purity and quantity of every magnetically sorted T cell population. Genomic DNA was isolated from each sorted fraction and quantified by UV absorbance on a Nanodrop 2000c. TCR CDR3 regions were amplified from genomic DNA by multiplex PCR using the deep immunoSEQ assay. Extracted genomic DNA from each cell subset was spread evenly across all wells of several immunoSEQ 96-well plates, with each plate serving as a replicate. For sorted subsets, each replicate PCR was loaded with about 0.2 ug genomic DNA, equivalent to about 33,000 T cell genomes. Purified libraries were quantified with a Qubit 3.0 fluorometer, sized on a Bioanalyzer 2100, and re-quantified with the KAPA Library Quantification kit. A separate single-read 150-cycle Illumina NextSeq 550 flow cell was used to sequence each immunoSEQ 96-well plate. Per the source publication's procedure: Because only junctional sequences without quality scores were contained in the immunoSEQ output, filtering matching that applied to full-length reads could not be performed. To assign V/J genes and CDR3, sequences were annotated using PyIR, a Python wrapper for IgBLAST v1.9, with IMGT germline references. Reads were filtered out if the reads had weak V/J assignments (E-value above 1e-6), no CDR3, stop codons, out-of-frame junctions, or ambiguous translated residues. V3J clonotypes were defined by identical inferred V gene, J gene, and CDR3 amino acid sequence. Percentage overlap between repertoires was computed as shared unique clonotypes divided by the size of the smaller repertoire. RTK rarefaction, the Chao1 estimator, and Recon v2.1 estimates of unobserved clonotypes were used to assess repertoire richness. Generation probabilities were computed with OLGA for all TCRbeta clonotypes obtained by the gDNA method from a few donors. The table comes from immuneACCESS by way of TCRdb, which keeps in-frame sequences with V and J called. Part of the clones is missing from these tables; in studies checked, under half for an unresolved V gene and the rest for unknown reasons. V and J calls and clone size are copied from that table; D and trimming were computed from the DNA. Across this sample there are around 1.1 million clones, with approximately 75% seen only once. Together, the top ten hold roughly 0.9% of the sample.

Results and caveats for the whole study, not just this receptor: The genetic and exposure-history diversity represented was limited by the small number of donors. Larger estimated clonotype richness was generally found for naive subsets than for memory subsets. Across a few donors, roughly 5.1% of naive CD4, more than 3% of naive CD8, 2.3% of memory CD4, and roughly 0.41% of memory CD8 clonotypes were shared. Higher generation probabilities were observed for clonotypes shared by all four sorted-subset donors than for non-shared clonotypes. Pairwise subsampling indicated that sequencing depth was expected to affect the degree of clonotype sharing among donors. Rarefaction of sorted-subset datasets indicated incomplete sequencing despite the large sequencing depth. Sampling was restricted to blood, and TCR repertoires in tissues likely differ from the TCR repertoires found in blood.

Trimming leaves V shorter by 4 bases and J shorter by 2 bases, with the junction holding 3 bases beyond the gene matches. The CDR3 starts with the cysteine, ends with the phenylalanine, and has 16 residues. The only DNA kept is the CDR3, 48 bases in frame from the first base. CDR1 and CDR2, looked up from the germline V gene, are SGHRS and YFSETQ. This TCR derives from a man between 18 and 35 years old in good health. Some clones in this sample may be carry-over from other donors' samples. The chain is assembled from TRBV5-1 and TRBJ2-1, and 13 bases in between align with TRBD2. The sequenced material came from memory CD4+ T cells from PBMCs. The cell subset or site label for this specimen denotes: CD45RA-negative fraction. The CDR3 has the sequence CASSPGLAGAYNEQFF. The nucleotide sequence reads as follows: TGCGCCAGCAGCCCAGGACTAGCGGGAGCCTACAATGAGCAGTTCTTC.